Given below is one TCR beta chain in context. The length of the CDR3 is 15 residues. Germline CDR1 and CDR2: MNHEY and SVGAGI. V was shortened by 2 bases and J by 6 bases, with 16 bases between the two germline ends. The sample is drawn from a study of blood T cell repertoires in COVID-19. Turning to the study itself: Specimens from acute and convalescent COVID-19 originated in the United States, Italy and Spain.

Method: immunoSEQ multiplex PCR; TCRdb's copy keeps in-frame clones and lacks some. The sample contains a few hundred thousand clones, over 65% of which appear only once. All enrollees were about 18 to 89 years old and from about 25 US areas. Participant-reported clinical history was the basis for cohort assignment. Recovered status applied to Cohort 3 donors who had two consecutive negative PCRs. It also applied to those with clearance or with symptom resolution. The chain combines TRBV6-5 with TRBJ2-5; tentative D call: TRBD1 (6 bases). Sample: PBMCs or T cells enriched from blood (not recorded which). The clonotype originates from an older woman who had recovered from COVID-19. CDR3 loop: CASSYPQGTGQTQYF. The CDR3 bases are TGTGCCAGCAGTTACCCGCAGGGGACGGGACAGACCCAGTACTTC.